Here is one T cell receptor (beta chain) with its context. No antigen is known for it. RNA transcripts served as template for amplifying TCR beta CDR3 sequences. The first round was an RT-PCR with HTBI primers, and the second round was a multiplex PCR. TCRdb reanalysed the multiplex PCR reads using MiXCR and keeps one entry per CDR3 protein. The repertoire holds hundreds of thousands of distinct CDR3 sequences, with around a fifth as singletons. Germline assignment: CDR1 DFQATT and CDR2 SNEGSKA (reference sequence). The CDR3 contains 15 residues. Trimming at V came to 3 bases and at J to 7 bases, leaving 6 bases not matched to a gene. The record originates from a study of Graves' ophthalmopathy and Graves' hyperthyroidism. Study-level findings and limits: A model built from 13 signatures distinguished ophthalmopathy from stable hyperthyroidism with 87.88% sensitivity and about 80% specificity.

Stable hyperthyroidism meant no progression to ophthalmopathy within 18 months of follow-up. Exclusion criteria comprised other autoimmune diseases, uncontrolled infections, pregnancy or lactation in patients. The sequenced material came from peripheral blood. The source of this sequence is a woman aged 18-29 years with stable Graves' hyperthyroidism. Some clones in this sample may be carry-over from other donors' samples. The chain recombines TRBV20-1 with TRBJ1-6, with 10 bases that match TRBD1. CDR3 sequence (DNA): TGCAGTGCTAGTACCGGGACAGGGGACAATTCACCCCTCCACTTT. Translated: CSASTGTGDNSPLHF.